This note documents a single TCR beta chain sequence. Its antigen is currently unknown. This specimen belongs to a study of T cell responses to AZD1222 COVID-19 vaccine. Points from the study as a whole: Among the donors, most were white British and more were female, and clonal diversity was possibly underestimated. Regions 160-218 and 743-854 dominated among vaccine-associated CD4 TCRs spanning spike.

Generated by immunoSEQ multiplex PCR, the TCRdb table keeps only in-frame clones and is missing some. The sample lists roughly 100,000 clones; approximately 89% were seen once. CDR3 length equals 14 residues. Germline lookup yields CDR1 SGHNT and CDR2 YYREEE (reference sequence). The V and J ends lost 3 bases and 6 bases, in that order; junction bases with no gene match: 5. The chain employs TRBV5-4 and TRBJ2-2; 7 nucleotides agree with TRBD1. This TCR was sampled from an adult in good health. The specimen was peripheral blood, collected on day 0 of AZD1222 vaccination. This CDR3 is CASSWRQGSGELFF. The CDR3 bases are TGTGCCAGCAGCTGGAGACAGGGATCCGGGGAGCTGTTTTTT.